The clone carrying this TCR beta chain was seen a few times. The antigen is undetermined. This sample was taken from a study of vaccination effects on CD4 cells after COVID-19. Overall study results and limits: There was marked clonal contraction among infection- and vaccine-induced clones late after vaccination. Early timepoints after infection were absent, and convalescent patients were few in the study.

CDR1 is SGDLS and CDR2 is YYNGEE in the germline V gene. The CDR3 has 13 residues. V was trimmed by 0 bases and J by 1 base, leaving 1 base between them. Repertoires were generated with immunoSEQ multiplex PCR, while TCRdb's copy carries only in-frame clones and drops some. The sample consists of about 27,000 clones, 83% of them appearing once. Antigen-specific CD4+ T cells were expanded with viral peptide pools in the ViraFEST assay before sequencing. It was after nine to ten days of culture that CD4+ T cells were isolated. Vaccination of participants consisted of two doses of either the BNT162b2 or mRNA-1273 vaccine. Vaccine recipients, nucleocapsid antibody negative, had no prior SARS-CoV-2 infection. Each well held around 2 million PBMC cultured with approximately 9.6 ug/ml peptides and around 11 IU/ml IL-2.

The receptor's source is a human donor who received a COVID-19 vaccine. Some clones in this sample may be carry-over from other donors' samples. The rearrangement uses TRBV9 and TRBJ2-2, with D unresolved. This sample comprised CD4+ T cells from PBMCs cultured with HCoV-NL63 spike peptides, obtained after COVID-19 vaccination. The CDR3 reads CASSVGNTGELFF. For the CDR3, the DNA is TGTGCCAGCAGCGTAGGGAACACCGGGGAGCTGTTTTTT.